This is a list of T cell receptor beta chains from one sample in a study of shared clonotypes between healthy human individuals. The assay was immunoSEQ multiplex PCR, and TCRdb's table has in-frame clones only and misses some. The sample lists under 2,500,000 clones, approximately 94% occurring once. Sequenced input: naive CD4+ T cells sorted from blood. The receptors derive from a man aged 18 to 30 in good health. Both conserved end residues are part of each CDR3. Each record gives: clone size, V gene, J gene, D gene, CDR3 DNA, CDR3 protein. The D gene is left open where the match is weak. Clone sizes are given selectively: once, few, many, or a class where the clone is expanded.

-,TRBV5-8,TRBJ1-6,TRBD1,TGTGCCAGCAGCTTGTACAGGGGGAATTCACCCCTCCACTTT,CASSLYRGNSPLHF
-,TRBV2,TRBJ2-7,-,TGTGCCAGCAGTGAAAGGTGGCTCCTAAAGGGGGTATACGAGCAGTACTTC,CASSERWLLKGVYEQYF
-,TRBV10-2,TRBJ2-1,TRBD1,TGCGCCAGCAGTGGGACAGGGGTGCCTGAGCAGTTCTTC,CASSGTGVPEQFF
-,TRBV7-9,TRBJ1-1,-,TGTGCCAGCAGCCCCTATTCGGGCACAAGGTGGGAAACTGAAGCTTTCTTT,CASSPYSGTRWETEAFF
-,TRBV25-1,TRBJ2-7,-,TGTGCCAGCAGTCTAGGGATTCCACACGAGCAGTACTTC,CASSLGIPHEQYF
-,TRBV2,TRBJ1-6,-,TGTGCCAGCAAAGCGGCAGCTAATTCACCCCTCCACTTT,CASKAAANSPLHF
once,TRBV5-1,TRBJ2-1,-,TGCGCCAGCAGCTTGACACCGAATTACAATGAGCAGTTCTTC,CASSLTPNYNEQFF
-,TRBV10-1,TRBJ2-5,-,TGCGCCAGCAGTGAGAGGGGTGGTGAGACCCAGTACTTC,CASSERGGETQYF
few,TRBV6-1,TRBJ2-7,-,TGTGCCAGCAGTGAGTACTCGAGCTCCTACGAGCAGTACTTC,CASSEYSSSYEQYF
-,TRBV6-1,TRBJ2-3,-,TGTGCCAGCAGTGCCACGTGGGGCAGCACAGATACGCAGTATTTT,CASSATWGSTDTQYF
-,TRBV7-2,TRBJ2-3,-,TGTGCCAGCAGCTTAGGGGGGAAGAGCACAGATACGCAGTATTTT,CASSLGGKSTDTQYF
-,TRBV5-1,TRBJ1-4,-,TGCGCCAGCAGCTTGAAGGGAGCAACTAATGAAAAACTGTTTTTT,CASSLKGATNEKLFF
-,TRBV19,TRBJ2-3,TRBD1,TGTGCCACGGGGGACAGGGGACCAAATACGCAGTATTTT,CATGDRGPNTQYF
-,TRBV28,TRBJ2-7,TRBD1,TGTGCCAGCAGTTCGGCGACAGGGAGCTCCTACGAGCAGTACTTC,CASSSATGSSYEQYF
-,TRBV10-1,TRBJ2-7,TRBD1,TGCGCCAGCAGCCGCCAGGGACAGGGGAAGCAGTACTTC,CASSRQGQGKQYF
-,TRBV5-1,TRBJ2-7,TRBD1,TGCGCCAGCAGCCTGGAAGGGACAGCCTCCTACGAGCAGTACTTC,CASSLEGTASYEQYF
-,TRBV30,TRBJ2-5,-,TGTGCCTGGAGTCCGGGGGCAAAAACCCAGTACTTC,CAWSPGAKTQYF
-,TRBV30,TRBJ2-3,TRBD2,TGTGCCTGGAGTGTTAGCGGGGCTAGCACAGATACGCAGTATTTT,CAWSVSGASTDTQYF
-,TRBV28,TRBJ1-5,TRBD1,TGTGCCAGCAGTCGAAGACAGGGACTAGAGCATTTT,CASSRRQGLEHF
few,TRBV18,TRBJ2-2,TRBD1,TGTGCCAGCTCACCAAGGGACAGCAGCACCGGGGAGCTGTTTTTT,CASSPRDSSTGELFF
-,TRBV10-3,TRBJ2-3,-,TGTGCCATCAGGGACCCATCCACAGATACGCAGTATTTT,CAIRDPSTDTQYF
-,TRBV2,TRBJ1-1,TRBD1,TGTGCCAGCAGTGAAGCGGACAGGGGGCGGGCTGAAGCTTTCTTT,CASSEADRGRAEAFF
-,TRBV18,TRBJ2-7,-,TGTGCCAGCTCACCGCTATTGACAGGCTCCTACGAGCAGTACTTC,CASSPLLTGSYEQYF
-,TRBV9,TRBJ1-2,-,TGTGCCAGCAGCGTAAACAGAGGGGGTACCTATGGCTACACCTTC,CASSVNRGGTYGYTF
-,TRBV6-6,TRBJ2-4,TRBD1,TGTGCCAGCAGCCTACGGGGTGGGGACAGCCAAAACATTCAGTACTTC,CASSLRGGDSQNIQYF
-,TRBV11-2,TRBJ1-2,-,TGTGCCAGTAAATCCTGGGGAGAAAACGGCGGCTACACCTTC,CASKSWGENGGYTF
once,TRBV30,TRBJ2-7,-,TGTGCCTGGAGTGCTTACTATCCGTACGAGCAGTACTTC,CAWSAYYPYEQYF
-,TRBV5-1,TRBJ2-7,TRBD1,TGCGCCAGCAGAACCGGGACAGGGGGCATCTACGAGCAGTACTTC,CASRTGTGGIYEQYF
-,TRBV11-2,TRBJ2-1,-,TGTGCCAGCAGCTTAGCGGCGGGTATTCAGAATGAGCAGTTCTTC,CASSLAAGIQNEQFF
once,TRBV5-1,TRBJ1-1,TRBD1,TGCGCCAGCAGGAACGACAGGGACCACACTGAAGCTTTCTTT,CASRNDRDHTEAFF
-,TRBV5-1,TRBJ1-4,TRBD1,TGCGCCAGCAGCTCAACAGGGGAAGGGGGTGAAAAACTGTTTTTT,CASSSTGEGGEKLFF
-,TRBV10-2,TRBJ2-5,-,TGCGCCAGCGAGGAGGTTGTAGGGACCCAGTACTTC,CASEEVVGTQYF
few,TRBV5-1,TRBJ1-2,-,TGCGCCAGCAGCTTGACGCCGGGGGAGGGCTATGGCTACACCTTC,CASSLTPGEGYGYTF
-,TRBV6-1,TRBJ2-1,-,TGTGCCAGCAGGAGCCAGAACAACCCCTACAATGAGCAGTTCTTC,CASRSQNNPYNEQFF
-,TRBV5-6,TRBJ2-6,TRBD1,TGTGCCAGCAGCATTGACAGGGGAGTGGTGGCCAACGTCCTGACTTTC,CASSIDRGVVANVLTF
-,TRBV7-9,TRBJ1-3,-,TGTGCCAGCAGCTCCGCCGGCGGAGGTGCTGGAAACACCATATATTTT,CASSSAGGGAGNTIYF
-,TRBV7-9,TRBJ1-6,-,TGTGCCAGCCAGGGTCAGGGAGGTTCGTCCTATAATTCACCCCTCCACTTT,CASQGQGGSSYNSPLHF
-,TRBV2,TRBJ2-7,TRBD1,TGTGCCAGCACTCCCGACGGGACAGGGGGTACGGAGCAGTACTTC,CASTPDGTGGTEQYF
-,TRBV10-3,TRBJ1-1,-,TGTGCCATCACTGAGGCCCCGTACACTGAAGCTTTCTTT,CAITEAPYTEAFF
-,TRBV5-1,TRBJ1-5,-,TGCGCCAGCAGCTTGGAGGGGTTGAGTCAGCCCCAGCATTTT,CASSLEGLSQPQHF
-,TRBV25-1,TRBJ1-4,TRBD1,TGTGCCAGCAGCAGGCCGGGACAGCGTAATGAAAAACTGTTTTTT,CASSRPGQRNEKLFF
-,TRBV6-5,TRBJ2-7,-,TGTGCCAGCAGTTACGCGCGGACAGCCGTCTACGAGCAGTACTTC,CASSYARTAVYEQYF